Listed below are T cell receptor beta chains from one sample, sequenced in a study of blood T cell repertoires in COVID-19. Only in-frame clones appear in the TCRdb table, and some are missing; sequencing was by immunoSEQ multiplex PCR. The sample yields just under 90,000 clones, roughly 90% seen once. The sequenced sample consisted of peripheral blood. The receptors come from a man between 60 and 70 years old with acute or convalescent COVID-19. CDR3s include the opening cysteine and the closing phenylalanine or tryptophan. D genes are given only for firm matches. Clone size is shown for a subset of rows, as once, few, many or a class of expanded clone.

v_gene: TRBV6-2/TRBV6-3; abundance: few; d_gene: TRBD2; j_gene: TRBJ2-2; CDR3aa: CASSYGASGSSGELFF; CDR3nt: TGTGCCAGCAGTTACGGGGCTAGCGGGAGTTCCGGGGAGCTGTTTTTT
v_gene: TRBV7-9; abundance: -; d_gene: TRBD1; j_gene: TRBJ2-7; CDR3aa: CASSLSDRSYEQYF; CDR3nt: TGTGCCAGCAGCTTATCGGACAGGTCCTACGAGCAGTACTTC
v_gene: TRBV5-4; abundance: -; d_gene: TRBD2; j_gene: TRBJ2-7; CDR3aa: CASSTRGVVDEQYF; CDR3nt: TGTGCCAGCAGCACCCGGGGGGTAGTCGACGAGCAGTACTTC
v_gene: TRBV7-9; abundance: -; d_gene: -; j_gene: TRBJ2-7; CDR3aa: CASSLSSSYEQYF; CDR3nt: TGTGCCAGCAGCTTAAGTAGCTCCTACGAGCAGTACTTC
v_gene: TRBV6-2/TRBV6-3; abundance: -; d_gene: -; j_gene: TRBJ2-7; CDR3aa: CASSSGNGNEQYF; CDR3nt: TGTGCCAGCAGTTCGGGTAACGGAAACGAGCAGTACTTC
v_gene: TRBV6-1; abundance: -; d_gene: -; j_gene: TRBJ2-2; CDR3aa: CASSESRSYTGELFF; CDR3nt: TGTGCCAGCAGTGAGAGCAGGTCCTACACCGGGGAGCTGTTTTTT
v_gene: TRBV7-5; abundance: -; d_gene: -; j_gene: TRBJ2-5; CDR3aa: CARSPVCGQIMETQYF; CDR3nt: TGTGCCAGAAGCCCCGTTTGTGGCCAGATAATGGAGACCCAGTACTTC
v_gene: TRBV6-1; abundance: -; d_gene: -; j_gene: TRBJ2-5; CDR3aa: CASSEPGTETQYF; CDR3nt: TGTGCCAGCAGTGAACCGGGAACGGAGACCCAGTACTTC
v_gene: TRBV23-1; abundance: once; d_gene: TRBD2; j_gene: TRBJ2-5; CDR3aa: CASRSGTSGRETQYF; CDR3nt: TGCGCCAGCAGGTCCGGGACTAGCGGAAGAGAGACCCAGTACTTC
v_gene: TRBV9; abundance: -; d_gene: -; j_gene: TRBJ2-7; CDR3aa: CASSRPGRGYEQYF; CDR3nt: TGTGCCAGCAGCCGTCCGGGTCGGGGGTACGAGCAGTACTTC
v_gene: TRBV30; abundance: -; d_gene: TRBD2; j_gene: TRBJ2-2; CDR3aa: CAWITPGLAGGRSGELFF; CDR3nt: TGTGCCTGGATCACCCCGGGACTAGCGGGAGGCCGCTCCGGGGAGCTGTTTTTT
v_gene: TRBV7-2; abundance: -; d_gene: TRBD2; j_gene: TRBJ2-7; CDR3aa: CASSLEGLAGVNSVYEQYF; CDR3nt: TGTGCCAGCAGCCTCGAGGGACTAGCGGGAGTAAATTCGGTCTACGAGCAGTACTTC
v_gene: TRBV6-2/TRBV6-3; abundance: -; d_gene: TRBD1; j_gene: TRBJ1-5; CDR3aa: CASSYLGQDQPQHF; CDR3nt: TGTGCCAGCAGTTACCTTGGACAGGATCAGCCCCAGCATTTT
v_gene: TRBV3-1/TRBV3-2; abundance: -; d_gene: -; j_gene: TRBJ2-5; CDR3aa: CASSHLSVQETQYF; CDR3nt: TGTGCCAGCAGCCATCTCAGCGTCCAAGAGACCCAGTACTTC
v_gene: TRBV4-3; abundance: -; d_gene: TRBD2; j_gene: TRBJ2-1; CDR3aa: CASSQGAGLARGEQFF; CDR3nt: TGCGCCAGCAGCCAAGGTGCGGGACTAGCGAGGGGTGAGCAGTTCTTC
v_gene: TRBV28; abundance: -; d_gene: -; j_gene: TRBJ1-1; CDR3aa: CASSPLGWGSNTEAFF; CDR3nt: TGTGCCAGCAGTCCCTTGGGTTGGGGCTCTAACACTGAAGCTTTCTTT
v_gene: TRBV7-2; abundance: -; d_gene: TRBD2; j_gene: TRBJ2-7; CDR3aa: CASSSSGTRNEQYF; CDR3nt: TGTGCCAGCAGCTCTAGCGGGACCCGTAACGAGCAGTACTTC
v_gene: TRBV6-4; abundance: -; d_gene: TRBD1; j_gene: TRBJ2-6; CDR3aa: CASSRDGTGRSGANVLTF; CDR3nt: TGTGCCAGCAGTAGGGATGGGACAGGTCGCTCTGGGGCCAACGTCCTGACTTTC
v_gene: TRBV11-2; abundance: -; d_gene: TRBD2; j_gene: TRBJ2-7; CDR3aa: CASSPQTSGTYEQYF; CDR3nt: TGTGCCAGCAGCCCTCAGACTAGCGGAACCTACGAGCAGTACTTC
v_gene: TRBV7-9; abundance: -; d_gene: -; j_gene: TRBJ2-1; CDR3aa: CASSLGASPNEQFF; CDR3nt: TGTGCCAGCAGCTTAGGAGCTAGCCCCAATGAGCAGTTCTTC
v_gene: TRBV5-4; abundance: once; d_gene: -; j_gene: TRBJ2-7; CDR3aa: CASSPVLSAANDEQYF; CDR3nt: TGTGCCAGCAGCCCCGTACTTTCAGCGGCTAACGACGAGCAGTACTTC
v_gene: TRBV27; abundance: -; d_gene: TRBD1; j_gene: TRBJ1-3; CDR3aa: CASRPTGVNTIYF; CDR3nt: TGTGCCAGCAGACCTACAGGGGTTAACACCATATATTTT
v_gene: TRBV5-6; abundance: -; d_gene: TRBD2; j_gene: TRBJ2-1; CDR3aa: CASSTPGTSGGDEQFF; CDR3nt: TGTGCCAGCAGCACACCCGGGACTAGCGGGGGAGATGAGCAGTTCTTC
v_gene: TRBV7-2; abundance: -; d_gene: -; j_gene: TRBJ2-1; CDR3aa: CASRNHLAYNEQFF; CDR3nt: TGTGCCAGCAGAAACCATCTAGCCTACAATGAGCAGTTCTTC
v_gene: TRBV13; abundance: -; d_gene: TRBD1; j_gene: TRBJ2-1; CDR3aa: CASSLATGGPYNEQFF; CDR3nt: TGTGCCAGCAGCTTAGCGACAGGGGGTCCCTACAATGAGCAGTTCTTC
v_gene: TRBV19; abundance: -; d_gene: TRBD1; j_gene: TRBJ2-2; CDR3aa: CASRTGRETGELFF; CDR3nt: TGTGCCAGCCGGACAGGACGGGAAACCGGGGAGCTGTTTTTT
v_gene: TRBV5-4; abundance: -; d_gene: TRBD2; j_gene: TRBJ2-5; CDR3aa: CASSSGTSGRARETQYF; CDR3nt: TGTGCCAGCAGTTCCGGGACTAGCGGGAGGGCCAGGGAGACCCAGTACTTC
v_gene: TRBV7-2; abundance: -; d_gene: -; j_gene: TRBJ1-2; CDR3aa: CASSLSSGIRYGYTF; CDR3nt: TGTGCCAGCAGCTTAAGTTCGGGGATTCGATATGGCTACACCTTC
v_gene: TRBV20-1; abundance: -; d_gene: TRBD2; j_gene: TRBJ2-1; CDR3aa: CSASRLAGYNEQFF; CDR3nt: TGCAGTGCTAGTAGGCTAGCGGGTTACAATGAGCAGTTCTTC
v_gene: TRBV29-1; abundance: -; d_gene: -; j_gene: TRBJ2-7; CDR3aa: CSVYLTEYEQYF; CDR3nt: TGCAGCGTTTACCTGACTGAGTACGAGCAGTACTTC
v_gene: TRBV27; abundance: -; d_gene: -; j_gene: TRBJ2-7; CDR3aa: CASSRTTDGAYEQYF; CDR3nt: TGTGCCAGCAGCCGGACCACGGACGGGGCCTACGAGCAGTACTTC
v_gene: TRBV5-1; abundance: -; d_gene: TRBD1; j_gene: TRBJ2-3; CDR3aa: CASSFGQGGTDTQYF; CDR3nt: TGCGCCAGCAGCTTTGGACAGGGAGGTACAGATACGCAGTATTTT
v_gene: TRBV24-1; abundance: -; d_gene: -; j_gene: TRBJ2-2; CDR3aa: CATSDLRGGNTGELFF; CDR3nt: TGTGCCACCAGTGATTTAAGAGGGGGGAACACCGGGGAGCTGTTTTTT
v_gene: TRBV11-2; abundance: -; d_gene: TRBD1; j_gene: TRBJ1-6; CDR3aa: CASRPTGNSPLHF; CDR3nt: TGTGCCAGCAGGCCGACAGGGAATTCACCCCTCCACTTT
v_gene: TRBV10-3; abundance: once; d_gene: TRBD1; j_gene: TRBJ2-7; CDR3aa: CAISESGQGGYEQYF; CDR3nt: TGTGCCATCAGTGAGTCCGGACAGGGCGGCTACGAGCAGTACTTC
v_gene: TRBV7-9; abundance: -; d_gene: -; j_gene: TRBJ2-7; CDR3aa: CASRCRDIGLYEQYF; CDR3nt: TGTGCCAGCAGATGTAGAGACATTGGGCTGTACGAGCAGTACTTC
v_gene: TRBV4-3; abundance: -; d_gene: -; j_gene: TRBJ2-2; CDR3aa: CASSHGGTNTGELFF; CDR3nt: TGCGCCAGCAGCCATGGCGGCACGAACACCGGGGAGCTGTTTTTT
v_gene: TRBV4-2; abundance: once; d_gene: -; j_gene: TRBJ1-2; CDR3aa: CASSQEARALYGYTF; CDR3nt: TGTGCCAGCAGCCAAGAAGCCAGGGCCCTCTATGGCTACACCTTC
v_gene: TRBV7-2; abundance: once; d_gene: -; j_gene: TRBJ1-2; CDR3aa: CASSFDSNYGYTF; CDR3nt: TGTGCCAGCAGCTTTGACAGTAACTATGGCTACACCTTC
v_gene: TRBV7-2; abundance: -; d_gene: -; j_gene: TRBJ2-7; CDR3aa: CASSLAPGRAYEQYF; CDR3nt: TGTGCCAGCAGCTTAGCGCCGGGCAGGGCTTACGAGCAGTACTTC
v_gene: TRBV27; abundance: -; d_gene: -; j_gene: TRBJ1-3; CDR3aa: CAARRSGNTIYF; CDR3nt: TGTGCCGCGCGGCGCTCTGGAAACACCATATATTTT
v_gene: TRBV7-9; abundance: -; d_gene: -; j_gene: TRBJ2-3; CDR3aa: CASSSYTDTQYF; CDR3nt: TGTGCCAGCAGCTCTTACACAGATACGCAGTATTTT
v_gene: TRBV9; abundance: -; d_gene: TRBD1; j_gene: TRBJ2-1; CDR3aa: CASSVVGGTGGNEQFF; CDR3nt: TGTGCCAGCAGCGTAGTAGGGGGGACAGGTGGGAATGAGCAGTTCTTC
v_gene: TRBV4-1; abundance: -; d_gene: -; j_gene: TRBJ1-2; CDR3aa: CASSQASGSYGYTF; CDR3nt: TGCGCCAGCAGCCAAGCTTCGGGGTCGTATGGCTACACCTTC
v_gene: TRBV9; abundance: -; d_gene: -; j_gene: TRBJ1-3; CDR3aa: CATSEGGEVAGNTIYF; CDR3nt: TGTGCCACTTCGGAGGGGGGGGAGGTGGCTGGAAACACCATATATTTT
v_gene: TRBV7-2; abundance: once; d_gene: -; j_gene: TRBJ2-7; CDR3aa: CASSTGTEQYF; CDR3nt: TGTGCCAGCAGCACAGGGACAGAGCAGTACTTC
v_gene: TRBV21-1; abundance: -; d_gene: -; j_gene: TRBJ1-1; CDR3aa: CASSVLGGNTEAFF; CDR3nt: TGTGCCAGCAGTGTACTGGGGGGGAACACTGAAGCTTTCTTT
v_gene: TRBV5-1; abundance: -; d_gene: -; j_gene: TRBJ2-3; CDR3aa: CASRDGSRFADTQYF; CDR3nt: TGCGCCAGCAGGGATGGGTCTAGATTTGCTGATACGCAGTATTTT
v_gene: TRBV18; abundance: -; d_gene: TRBD1; j_gene: TRBJ2-7; CDR3aa: CASSPSQGATYEQYF; CDR3nt: TGTGCCAGCTCACCATCCCAGGGGGCAACCTACGAGCAGTACTTC
v_gene: TRBV5-4; abundance: -; d_gene: TRBD2; j_gene: TRBJ2-2; CDR3aa: CASSLGLAGPGELFF; CDR3nt: TGTGCCAGCAGCTTAGGACTAGCGGGACCCGGGGAGCTGTTTTTT
v_gene: TRBV19; abundance: -; d_gene: TRBD1; j_gene: TRBJ1-1; CDR3aa: CASSMRDRGNTEAFF; CDR3nt: TGTGCCAGTAGTATGAGGGACAGGGGAAACACTGAAGCTTTCTTT
v_gene: TRBV29-1; abundance: -; d_gene: TRBD2; j_gene: TRBJ2-7; CDR3aa: CSVEGTSGTYEQYF; CDR3nt: TGCAGCGTTGAAGGGACTAGCGGGACCTACGAGCAGTACTTC